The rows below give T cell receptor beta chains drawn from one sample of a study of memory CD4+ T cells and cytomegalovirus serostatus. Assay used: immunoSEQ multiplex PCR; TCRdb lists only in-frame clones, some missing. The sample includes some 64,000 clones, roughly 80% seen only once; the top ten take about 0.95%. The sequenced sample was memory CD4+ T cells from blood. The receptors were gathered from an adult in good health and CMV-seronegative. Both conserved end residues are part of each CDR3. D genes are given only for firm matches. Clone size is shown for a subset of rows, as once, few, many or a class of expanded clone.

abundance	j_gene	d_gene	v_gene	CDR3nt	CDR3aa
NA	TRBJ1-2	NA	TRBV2	TGTGCCAGCAGTAGAGACTCGGGTGGCTACACCTTC	CASSRDSGGYTF
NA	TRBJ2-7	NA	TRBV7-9	TGTGCCAGCAGCTTAGGGGGGATCGGGGACGAGCAGTACTTC	CASSLGGIGDEQYF
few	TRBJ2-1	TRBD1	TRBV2	TGTGCCAGCAGTTGGACAGGAGACGGGTTATTGTTCTTC	CASSWTGDGLLFF
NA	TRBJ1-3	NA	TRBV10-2	TGCGCCAGCAGTGAGTCGAGGGGAAGTGGAAACACCATATATTTT	CASSESRGSGNTIYF
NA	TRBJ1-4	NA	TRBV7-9	TGTGCCAGCAGCTTAGGGCAGATTAATGAAAAACTGTTTTTT	CASSLGQINEKLFF
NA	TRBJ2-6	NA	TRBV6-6	TGTGCCAGCAGTCACCAGGGATCTGGGGCCAACGTCCTGACTTTC	CASSHQGSGANVLTF
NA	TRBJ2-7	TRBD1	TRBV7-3	TGTGCCAGCAGCTTAGTGTGGCAGGGGGCAAGCGAGCAGTACTTC	CASSLVWQGASEQYF
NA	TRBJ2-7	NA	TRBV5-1	TGCGCCAGCAGCTGGGCGGGGGCCTTCTCCTACGAGCAGTACTTC	CASSWAGAFSYEQYF
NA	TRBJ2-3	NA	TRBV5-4	TGTGCCAGCAGCTTGTTAGGTCCGGGGGATACGCAGTATTTT	CASSLLGPGDTQYF
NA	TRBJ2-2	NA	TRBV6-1	TGTGCCAGCAGCCGACAGGTTAGGGACACCGGGGAGCTGTTTTTT	CASSRQVRDTGELFF
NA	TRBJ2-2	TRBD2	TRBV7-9	TGTGCCAGCAGCACCCAGACTAGCGGGAGCACCGGGGAGCTGTTTTTT	CASSTQTSGSTGELFF
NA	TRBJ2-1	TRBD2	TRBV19	TGTGCCAGTAGTAGATGGACTAGCGGGAGTGATGAGCAGTTCTTC	CASSRWTSGSDEQFF
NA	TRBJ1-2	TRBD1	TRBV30	TGTGCCTGGACCCAGACAGGGTCCTATGGCTACACCTTC	CAWTQTGSYGYTF
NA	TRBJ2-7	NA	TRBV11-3	TGTGCCAGCAGCTTAGAAGTAGCCGCCTTGGACGAGCAGTACTTC	CASSLEVAALDEQYF
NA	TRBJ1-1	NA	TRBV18	TGTGCCAGCTCACAAGACAGCATTAACACTGAAGCTTTCTTT	CASSQDSINTEAFF
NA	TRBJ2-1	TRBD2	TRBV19	TGTGCCAGTAGTCCCCGACTAGCGGGGGGGTCGGGGGTCGATGAGCAGTTCTTC	CASSPRLAGGSGVDEQFF
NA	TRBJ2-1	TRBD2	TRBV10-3	TGTGCCATCGGTCCGCTAGCGGGGGGGCCAAATGAGCAGTTCTTC	CAIGPLAGGPNEQFF
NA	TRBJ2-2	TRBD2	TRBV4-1	TGCGCCAGCAGCCAAGAGGGGTCGTGGGGGGGTACCGGGGAGCTGTTTTTT	CASSQEGSWGGTGELFF
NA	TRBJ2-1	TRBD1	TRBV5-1	TGCGCCAGCAGCTTTCGACAGGGCCTCTACAATGAGCAGTTCTTC	CASSFRQGLYNEQFF
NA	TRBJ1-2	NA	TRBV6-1	TGTGCCAGCAGTCCCTCCGGACAGATAAACTATGGCTACACCTTC	CASSPSGQINYGYTF
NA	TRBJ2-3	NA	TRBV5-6	TGTGCCAGCAGCTCTTACTCTAGCGATGGGGCAGATACGCAGTATTTT	CASSSYSSDGADTQYF
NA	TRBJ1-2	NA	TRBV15	TGTGCCACCAGCCTGAGGGGTAGGGGCTACACCTTC	CATSLRGRGYTF
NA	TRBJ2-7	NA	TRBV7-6	TGTGCCAATCGACAACGGGTTAAAACGTACGAGCAGTACTTC	CANRQRVKTYEQYF
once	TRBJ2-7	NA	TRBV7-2	TGTGCCAGCAGCCTGGCGGGACTGACTCATTACGAGCAGTACTTC	CASSLAGLTHYEQYF
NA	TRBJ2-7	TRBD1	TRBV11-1	TGTGCCAGCAGCCGAAAGACAGGGAGCGAGCAGTACTTC	CASSRKTGSEQYF
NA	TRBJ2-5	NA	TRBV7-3	TGTGCCAGCAGCCCCACCGGGACTTACCAGGAGACCCAGTACTTC	CASSPTGTYQETQYF
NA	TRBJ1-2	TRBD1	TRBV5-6	TGTGCCAGCAGCCCATCTACCGGGACAGCCTATGGCTACACCTTC	CASSPSTGTAYGYTF
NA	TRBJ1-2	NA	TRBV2	TGTGCCAGCATCTCCGAGGGACTGTCGGGAACCAAGAGGGATGGCTACACCTTC	CASISEGLSGTKRDGYTF
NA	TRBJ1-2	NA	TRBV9	TGTGCCAGCAGCGAGGGACCGACGTCGTCTTATGGCTACACCTTC	CASSEGPTSSYGYTF
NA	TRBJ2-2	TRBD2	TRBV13	TGTGCCAGCAGCATTAGCGGGGTGTTAGGTGCCGGGGAGCTGTTTTTT	CASSISGVLGAGELFF
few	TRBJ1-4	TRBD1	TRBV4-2	TGTGCCAGCAGCGAACAGGGGGGCAGTGAAAAACTGTTTTTT	CASSEQGGSEKLFF
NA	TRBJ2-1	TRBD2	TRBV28	TGTGCCAGCAGTTTAGGGGACCTAGCGGGAGTGAAGCAGTTCTTC	CASSLGDLAGVKQFF